These 29 T cell receptor beta chains share one sample of origin, sequenced in a study of blood T cell repertoires in COVID-19. TCRdb's copy holds only in-frame clones and misses some; the assay was immunoSEQ multiplex PCR. The table lists some 210,000 clones, around four fifths of them singletons. Specimen: peripheral blood. The receptor set was obtained from a man aged 50-60 years with active or convalescent COVID-19.

The chain joins TRBV5-4 to TRBJ2-2; D is perhaps TRBD1 (6 bases). V was clipped by 0 bases and J by 5 bases, with 8 bases between them. This CDR3 region has 14 residues. The germline V gene encodes CDR1 SGHNT and CDR2 YYREEE (reference sequence). The chain's CDR3 is CASSLDRVTGELFF. CDR3 DNA: TGTGCCAGCAGCTTGGACAGGGTGACCGGGGAGCTGTTTTTT.

This chain uses TRBV11-2 with TRBJ2-7; 9 bases match TRBD1. This CDR3 has 16 residues. With 1 base clipped from V and 3 bases from J, the junction kept 7 bases outside the gene matches. Germline V gene sequence: CDR1 SGHAT, CDR2 FQNNGV. Here the CDR3 DNA reads TGTGCCAGCAGCTTAGTCTTAGGGGGACAGGGCTACGAGCAGTACTTC. Translation gives CASSLVLGGQGYEQYF.

This chain connects TRBV19 to TRBJ1-2; D is undetermined. This CDR3 spans 14 amino acids. V was trimmed by 1 base and J by 2 bases, leaving 8 bases between them. The germline CDR1 and CDR2 sequences are LNHDA and SQIVND (reference sequence). This chain's CDR3 is CASSIGTGNYGYTF. The DNA of the CDR3 is TGTGCCAGTAGTATAGGGACTGGAAACTATGGCTACACCTTC.

Only one count was recorded for this clone. The genes are TRBV23-1 and TRBJ1-3, with 7 bases fitting TRBD1. TRBV23-1 is an open reading frame, and its role is uncertain. J lost 2 bases, V lost 0 bases, and 4 bases had no gene match. The CDR3 loop spans 16 amino acids. The CDR3 protein is CASSQSVDRAGNTIYF. Here the CDR3 DNA reads TGCGCCAGCAGTCAATCGGTCGACAGGGCTGGAAACACCATATATTTT.

The CDR3 bases are TGTGCCAGCAGTCTTCTCACTAGCGGAGGTGGCACAGATACGCAGTATTTT. Translated, it gives CASSLLTSGGGTDTQYF. The V gene is TRBV27, the J gene TRBJ2-3, with 8 bases lining up with TRBD2. There are 17 residues in the CDR3. Looked up from germline, CDR1 is MNHEY and CDR2 is SMNVEV (reference sequence). V shed 5 bases and J 1 base; nucleotides not matched to a gene: 11.

This clone is a singleton in its sample. The CDR3 loop reads CASKLGSSYEQYF. CDR3 sequence (DNA): TGCGCCAGCAAGTTGGGTAGCAGCTACGAGCAGTACTTC. The chain employs TRBV5-1 and TRBJ2-7; D remains unclear. This CDR3 has 13 residues. Per germline, CDR1 SGHRS and CDR2 YFSETQ. V lost 6 bases and J lost 3, with 13 bases in between.

V gene TRBV6-5 combines with J gene TRBJ1-4; D possibly corresponds to TRBD1 (5 bases). V was trimmed by 7 bases and J by 8 bases, leaving 14 bases between them. Looked up from germline, CDR1 is MNHEY and CDR2 is SVGAGI. The CDR3 runs 13 residues. DNA of the CDR3: TGTGCCAGCACGGCAGGGTTGGACGAAAAACTGTTTTTT. Its protein product is CASTAGLDEKLFF.

This clone occurred a few times. The genes are TRBV2 and TRBJ1-4, with TRBD1 as a possible D gene (5 bases). This CDR3 spans 15 amino acids. Germline V gene sequence: CDR1 SNHLY, CDR2 FYNNEI. V lost 4 bases and J 7 bases, leaving 16 bases between the germline ends. This CDR3 reads CASSVGPAGGEKLFF. CDR3 bases: TGTGCCAGCAGTGTGGGGCCCGCGGGGGGTGAAAAACTGTTTTTT.

This chain joins TRBV4-2 and TRBJ2-5, with 12 bases aligning to TRBD2. Germline loops: CDR1 LGHNA, CDR2 YNFKEQ. The CDR3 extends over 18 amino acids. With V trimmed by 0 bases and J by 4 bases, 9 bases remained unmatched. The CDR3 DNA reads TGTGCCAGCAGCCAAGATCCCATTCCGACTAGCGGGGGAGAGACCCAGTACTTC. Translation gives CASSQDPIPTSGGETQYF.

This clone was observed a few times. The V call is TRBV14, the J call TRBJ1-2; D is possibly TRBD1 (5 bases). The CDR3 length is 17 residues. Germline assignment: CDR1 SGHDN and CDR2 FVKESK. V dropped 0 bases and J dropped 8 bases, with 22 bases sitting between them. The DNA for the CDR3 is TGTGCCAGCAGCCAAGATTACAGGATGGACGCTATAGGGGGCTACACCTTC. Amino acids: CASSQDYRMDAIGGYTF.

V and J are TRBV5-1 and TRBJ2-1; TRBD2 matches at 16 bases. There are 17 residues in the CDR3. Per the germline V gene, CDR1 is SGHRS and CDR2 is YFSETQ. Unmatched junction bases numbered 3, after V lost 4 bases and J lost 2 bases. CDR3: CASSKGLAGGPYNEQFF. The CDR3 DNA reads as TGCGCCAGCAGCAAGGGACTAGCGGGAGGGCCCTACAATGAGCAGTTCTTC.

This rearrangement joins TRBV19 to TRBJ1-5; D not certain. CDR1 and CDR2 (germline): LNHDA, SQIVND (reference sequence). V was clipped by 5 bases and J by 5 bases, with 16 bases between them. The CDR3 covers 15 residues. The CDR3 reads CASSVGGPGDQPQHF. Here the CDR3 DNA reads TGTGCCAGTAGTGTGGGAGGGCCCGGCGATCAGCCCCAGCATTTT.

This chain links TRBV2 with TRBJ1-1; D remains ambiguous. The CDR3 is made up of 15 amino acids. V gave up 3 bases and J gave up 3 bases, with 14 bases separating them. The germline V gene has CDR1 SNHLY and CDR2 FYNNEI. As DNA, the CDR3 is TGTGCCAGCAGTGAGGCGGGCGCGGTTGACACTGAAGCTTTCTTT. It encodes CASSEAGAVDTEAFF.

CDR3 bases: TGCGCCAGCAGCCAAGCACGGACAGGGGGCCGGTTCACCATATATTTT. Residues: CASSQARTGGRFTIYF. This chain joins TRBV4-1 and TRBJ1-3, with 11 bases lining up with TRBD1. V shed 1 base, J shed 9 bases, and the junction held 8 bases outside the gene matches. The germline gives CDR1 MGHRA, CDR2 YSYEKL. The length of the CDR3 is 16 residues.

The gene calls are TRBV6-5 and TRBJ2-5, with D possibly being TRBD1 (6 bases). Germline assignment: CDR1 MNHEY and CDR2 SVGAGI. The V and J ends lost 10 bases and 5 bases respectively, with 23 bases between them. This CDR3 spans 15 amino acids. The CDR3 is CATRSTGPAGETQYF. In DNA, the CDR3 is TGTGCCACCCGCTCAACAGGGCCGGCTGGGGAGACCCAGTACTTC.

The chain links TRBV4-1 to TRBJ2-7, with 7 bases identical to TRBD2. This CDR3 is 13 amino acids long. With 1 base clipped from V and 7 bases from J, the junction kept 4 bases outside the gene matches. Germline CDR1 and CDR2: MGHRA and YSYEKL. CDR3 nucleotides: TGCGCCAGCAGCCAAGTCCTGGGGGGGGAGCAGTACTTC. Translated: CASSQVLGGEQYF.

This clone was counted between two and nine times. The chain combines TRBV7-9 with TRBJ1-6; TRBD1 matches at 10 bases. The CDR3 length is 16 residues. Germline V lookup: CDR1 SEHNR, CDR2 FQNEAQ (reference sequence). The V and J ends lost 2 bases and 8 bases, in that order; junction bases with no gene match: 6. CDR3 in DNA: TGTGCCAGCAGCTTACTCTCCGGGACAGGGGATTCACCCCTCCACTTT. This translates into CASSLLSGTGDSPLHF.

The gene calls are TRBV30 and TRBJ2-3; D is ambiguous. Trimming pared 4 bases from V and 0 bases from J, leaving 11 bases between. CDR1 is GTSNPN and CDR2 is SVGIG in the germline V gene (reference sequence). This CDR3 contains 14 residues. The CDR3 is CAWTPSVSTDTQYF. CDR3 in DNA: TGTGCCTGGACCCCAAGCGTAAGCACAGATACGCAGTATTTT.

The V gene is TRBV5-1, the J gene TRBJ2-7; a weak D match, TRBD1 (6 bases). The V gene lost 4 bases and the J gene lost 2 bases, with 10 bases spanning the gap. This CDR3 contains 13 residues. Germline CDR1 reads SGHRS; CDR2 reads YFSETQ. CDR3 bases: TGCGCCAGCAGCCCTCGGACAGCCTACGAGCAGTACTTC. It codes for CASSPRTAYEQYF.

This chain uses TRBV27 with TRBJ1-1; tentative D call: TRBD1 (6 bases). Germline CDR1 reads MNHEY; CDR2 reads SMNVEV (reference sequence). This CDR3 has 14 amino acids. Trimming took off 6 bases at V and 4 bases at J, with 15 bases between the two ends. The CDR3 sequence is CASRPPGGGTEAFF. CDR3 in DNA: TGTGCCAGCAGACCCCCGGGGGGCGGCACTGAAGCTTTCTTT.

This clone was counted only a few times. The chain combines TRBV7-2 with TRBJ2-1, with D perhaps TRBD2 (6 bases). CDR1 SGHTA and CDR2 FQGNSA come from the germline V gene. The CDR3 extends over 16 amino acids. V lost 0 bases and J lost 2, with 11 bases in between. Here the CDR3 DNA reads TGTGCCAGCAGCTTAGCTAGCGGCTTTCCCTACAATGAGCAGTTCTTC. Protein: CASSLASGFPYNEQFF. Combining the CDR3 with reference TRBV7-2 and TRBJ2-1 gives the whole variable domain GAGVSQSPSNKVTEKGKDVELRCDPISGHTALYWYRQSLGQGLEFLIYFQGNSAPDKSGLPSDRFSAERTGGSVSTLTIQRTQQEDSAVYLCASSLASGFPYNEQFFGPGTRLTVL.

The chain recombines TRBV6-1 with TRBJ2-1, with a tentative D call TRBD2 (5 bases). Trimming removed 3 bases from V and 5 bases from J, with 14 bases in between. Per the germline V gene, CDR1 is MNHNS and CDR2 is SASEGT. This CDR3 is 15 amino acids long. This CDR3 reads CASSESGGGNNEQFF. The DNA of the CDR3 is TGTGCCAGCAGTGAGAGCGGAGGCGGAAACAATGAGCAGTTCTTC.

The V call is TRBV27, the J call TRBJ2-7; the match to TRBD2 covers 16 bases. The CDR3 runs to 17 residues. The trim removed 10 bases at V and 3 bases at J, leaving 12 bases unmatched. Germline V CDR1 and CDR2: MNHEY, SMNVEV (reference sequence). The CDR3, as DNA: TGTGCCACCCAACCGGGACTAGCGGGGGGGCCCTACTACGAGCAGTACTTC. Residues: CATQPGLAGGPYYEQYF.

The J gene is TRBJ2-7, the V gene TRBV19; TRBD2 aligns across 13 bases. The ends lost 5 bases at V and 1 base at J; junction bases unmatched: 5. Germline V lookup: CDR1 LNHDA, CDR2 SQIVND (reference sequence). CDR3 length equals 16 residues. In DNA form, the CDR3 reads TGTGCCAGTAGTCCAAGACTAGCGGGGGGTTCCTACGAGCAGTACTTC. Encoded protein: CASSPRLAGGSYEQYF.

The chain links TRBV3-1 (or the pseudogene TRBV3-2) to TRBJ1-1; D is unclear. This CDR3 comprises 14 residues. The V gene lost 4 bases and the J gene lost 4 bases, with 13 bases spanning the gap. Germline loops: CDR1 LGHDT, CDR2 YNNKEL (reference sequence). The CDR3 is CASSPDGEGTEAFF. The CDR3 DNA sequence: TGTGCCAGCAGCCCCGACGGGGAGGGCACTGAAGCTTTCTTT.

This rearrangement joins TRBV27 to TRBJ1-6; TRBD1 agrees at 7 bases. CDR1 and CDR2 from the germline V gene are MNHEY and SMNVEV (reference sequence). V lost 4 bases, J lost 9 bases, and 9 bases stayed unmatched. The CDR3 totals 15 residues. This CDR3 reads CASSSYRGLSSPLHF. As DNA, the CDR3 is TGTGCCAGCAGTTCCTACAGGGGCCTAAGTTCACCCCTCCACTTT.

J is TRBJ1-2 and V is TRBV4-1; the match to TRBD1 covers 9 bases. J gave up 6 bases and V 2 bases, and 13 bases lay outside the gene matches. The CDR3 consists of 17 residues. The germline V gene encodes CDR1 MGHRA and CDR2 YSYEKL. DNA for the CDR3: TGCGCCAGCAGCCAATCTAACCGGGACAGGGTTGAAGATGGCTACACCTTC. Amino acids: CASSQSNRDRVEDGYTF.

This sequence joins TRBV2 and TRBJ2-6; D is possibly TRBD2 (5 bases). This CDR3 has 16 residues. Germline V CDR1 and CDR2: SNHLY, FYNNEI. The V gene lost 3 bases and the J gene lost 2 bases, with 11 bases spanning the gap. CDR3 in amino acids: CASSEARTPGANVLTF. CDR3 bases: TGTGCCAGCAGTGAGGCGAGGACTCCTGGGGCCAACGTCCTGACTTTC.

The CDR3 is CASILGATDTQYF. The DNA of the CDR3 is TGTGCCAGCATCCTAGGCGCCACAGATACGCAGTATTTT. This chain joins TRBV2 and TRBJ2-3; no reliable D call. CDR1 is SNHLY and CDR2 is FYNNEI in the germline V gene. V lost 7 bases, J lost 2 bases, and 10 bases lay in between. The CDR3 totals 13 residues.